This T cell receptor beta chain was profiled in a study of blood T cell dynamics during melanoma immunotherapy (TCRdb year 2020). With respect to the entire study: All patients had metastatic melanoma and were given first-line pembrolizumab or nivolumab plus ipilimumab as standard of care in the United Kingdom. To find early correlates of response, peripheral T cell receptor repertoires were profiled in metastatic melanoma patients before and after one cycle of checkpoint inhibitor therapy. Consecutive patients formed a training cohort, and a further independent group of patients from the same centre was pooled into an external validation set. What the study reported, not specific to this receptor: A bifurcated reorganization of the PBMC repertoire at W3, with increased clonality or increased diversity, was observed in patients who later achieved disease control, unlike in progressors. Whether the T cell clones driving repertoire changes were melanoma-specific or reflected general immune activation could not be determined in the study. The relatively small sample size was acknowledged as potentially limiting generalization of the results.

A fixed 350 ng of DNA was loaded for every bulk PBMC sample. TCR beta CDR3 sequences were amplified from genomic DNA using the immunoSEQ TCRb Assay kit according to manufacturer instructions. The KAPA Library Quantification Kit for Illumina platforms was used to quantify the pooled libraries by qPCR. Pooled libraries were clustered at 0.6-1.1 pM and sequenced on an Illumina NextSeq 500. The paper's data handling went like this. TCR data were analyzed using immunoSEQ ANALYZER and the R LymphoSeq package. A rearrangement efficiency score was calculated as productive divided by the sum of productive and non-productive CDR3 sequences. Clonality was measured with the Gini coefficient and diversity with the Renyi index at alpha=1, compared pairwise between timepoints within each patient. In LymphoSeq, clonal relatedness was computed using an edit distance of 3, and repertoire similarity was computed using the Bhattacharyya coefficient. Linear discriminant analysis on week-3 changes in clonality and diversity was built with the R MASS and caret packages to classify response. Sourced from immuneACCESS, this table was stored by TCRdb with only in-frame sequences that have V and J called. A share of the clones is absent; for the studies checked, an unresolved V gene accounts for under half, and the remainder has no known explanation. For V, J and clone size, that table is used; D and trimming come from the DNA. The table for this sample lists around 7,000 clones; around 81% of them were counted only once. The biggest ten clones account for 16% of the sample.

This clone was found once. Its recognized antigen is unknown. No much larger clonotype is one base removed from it; base qualities were not supplied. CDR1 and CDR2 (MNHNS, SASEGT) derive from the germline V gene. After removal of 0 bases from V and 5 bases from J, the junction retains 3 bases not matched to a gene. The CDR3 measures 14 amino acids from cysteine to phenylalanine. Kept here is only the CDR3 DNA, which spans 42 bases and is read in frame from base 1. Sample time point, as interpreted from the label and publication: pre-treatment baseline. Blood samples were collected before treatment (T0) and at week 3 (W3), after the first cycle of checkpoint blockade. Except for two patients with rapid clinical progression, response was assessed 12 weeks after the first infusion by RECIST 1.1; disease control meant complete response, partial response or stable disease. Any patient who had received prior systemic cancer treatment, was on concomitant immunosuppressant therapy or had synchronous other active malignancies was excluded. TCR beta was sequenced in both bulk PBMC and plasma cell-free DNA in order to track circulating cells as well as T cell turnover. PBMC were isolated from blood with Lymphoprep and SepMate tubes, followed by red cell lysis. QIAamp DNA Blood Mini kits were used to extract DNA from PBMC and sorted T cell subsets.

Recombination joined TRBV6-1 with TRBJ1-1; 7 central nucleotides agree with TRBD1. The sample in question was blood, obtained from a patient treated with checkpoint blockade. This clonotype originated in a human donor with melanoma. The base sequence is TGTGCCAGCAGTGAAGCGACAGGGTGGACTGAAGCTTTCTTT. Its coded protein is CASSEATGWTEAFF.